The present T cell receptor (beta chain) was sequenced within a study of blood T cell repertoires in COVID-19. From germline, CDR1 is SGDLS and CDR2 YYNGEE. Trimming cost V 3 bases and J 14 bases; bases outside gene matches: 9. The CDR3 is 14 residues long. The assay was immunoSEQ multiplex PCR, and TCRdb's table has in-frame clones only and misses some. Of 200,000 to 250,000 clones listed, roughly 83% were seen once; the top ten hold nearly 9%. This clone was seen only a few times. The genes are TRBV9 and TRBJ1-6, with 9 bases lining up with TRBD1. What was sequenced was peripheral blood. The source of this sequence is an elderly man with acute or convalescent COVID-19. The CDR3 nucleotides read TGTGCCAGCAGCGCCGGGACAGGGATACAGTCCCTCCACTTT. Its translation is CASSAGTGIQSLHF.